The 6 T cell receptor beta chains below were found in one sample sequenced in a study of radiation and T cells in renal cell carcinoma (TCRdb year 2020). The library was built by means of the immunoSEQ multiplex PCR assay. The clones in this table, taken by TCRdb from immuneACCESS, are in-frame only. Not every clone is retained; where verified, under half of the shortfall comes from an unresolved V gene, and the cause of the rest is unknown. A total of tens of thousands of clones appear in this sample, around 78% of them only once. Of the sample, roughly 7% falls within the top ten clones. The time point tag for this specimen amounts to: blood 2 weeks post-SBRT. What the treatment or condition label conveys for this sample: 15 Gy SBRT to primary tumor, nephrectomy 4 weeks later. Source: blood, taken from a patient whose treatment included radiotherapy and nephrectomy. These receptor sequences come from a man aged 55 to 69 with renal cell carcinoma.

This clone was observed a single time. The V gene is TRBV18, the J gene TRBJ1-2; 9 nucleotides align to TRBD1. With 3 bases clipped from V and 4 bases from J, the junction kept 12 bases outside the gene matches. The V gene's germline CDR1 is KGHSH and CDR2 LQKENI. CDR3 length: 17 residues. CDR3 amino acids: CASSPNAPGQGSYGYTF. For the CDR3, the DNA is TGTGCCAGCTCACCTAATGCCCCGGGACAGGGCTCCTATGGCTACACCTTC. The full variable domain, its missing parts supplied by reference TRBV18 and TRBJ1-2, is NAGVMQNPRHLVRRRGQEARLRCSPMKGHSHVYWYRQLPEEGLKFMVYLQKENIIDESGMPKERFSAEFPKEGPSILRIQQVVRGDSAAYFCASSPNAPGQGSYGYTFGSGTRLTVV.

As to this clone: This may be a read error: a much more frequent sequence differs by one nucleotide. The chain uses TRBV7-2 and TRBJ1-2; no firm D call. Trimming took 0 bases from V and 1 from J, leaving 3 bases between them. The CDR3 sequence is 13 residues long. From germline, CDR1 is SGHTA and CDR2 FQGNSA. CDR3 sequence reads: CASSLAVNYGYTF. DNA of the CDR3: TGTGCCAGCAGCTTAGCCGTTAACTATGGCTACACCTTC. The entire variable domain, with the rest obtained from reference TRBV7-2 and TRBJ1-2, is as follows: GAGVSQSPSNKVTEKGKDVELRCDPISGHTALYWYRQSLGQGLEFLIYFQGNSAPDKSGLPSDRFSAERTGGSVSTLTIQRTQQEDSAVYLCASSLAVNYGYTFGSGTRLTVV.

The genes are TRBV9 and TRBJ2-3; TRBD2 matches 10 bases. V trimming: 5 bases; J trimming: 8 bases; junction bases outside the gene matches: 8. There are 14 residues in the CDR3. The germline CDR1 and CDR2 sequences are SGDLS and YYNGEE. CDR3 protein: CASRLTSGEGTQYF. Here the CDR3 DNA reads TGTGCCAGCAGACTTACTAGCGGGGAGGGTACGCAGTATTTT. The complete variable domain, with remaining parts taken from reference TRBV9 and TRBJ2-3, reads DSGVTQTPKHLITATGQRVTLRCSPRSGDLSVYWYQQSLDQGLQFLIQYYNGEERAKGNILERFSAQQFPDLHSELNLSSLELGDSALYFCASRLTSGEGTQYFGPGTRLTVL.

This clone is categorized as medium-sized. The rearrangement links TRBV15 to TRBJ2-5; TRBD2 might be the D (5 bases). CDR3 length: 16 residues. The germline gives CDR1 LNHNV, CDR2 YYDKDF (reference sequence). V lost 5 bases and J 5 bases, leaving 21 bases between the germline ends. CDR3 bases: TGTGCCACCAGCGGAGGTACGGACCCCATTACGGAGACCCAGTACTTC. Amino acid sequence: CATSGGTDPITETQYF. The full variable domain, its missing parts supplied by reference TRBV15 and TRBJ2-5, is DAMVIQNPRYQVTQFGKPVTLSCSQTLNHNVMYWYQQKSSQAPKLLFHYYDKDFNNEADTPDNFQSRRPNTSFCFLDIRSPGLGDTAMYLCATSGGTDPITETQYFGPGTRLLVL.

V gene TRBV9 combines with J gene TRBJ2-1; D gene uncertain. The CDR3 sequence is 13 residues long. The germline CDR1 and CDR2 sequences are SGDLS and YYNGEE. V gave up 0 bases and J gave up 9 bases, with 10 bases separating them. CDR3 protein: CASSVETAREQFF. Here the CDR3 DNA reads TGTGCCAGCAGCGTAGAAACGGCGCGTGAGCAGTTCTTC.

The chain joins TRBV19 to TRBJ1-2; weak D call: TRBD1 (5 bases). There are 14 residues in the CDR3. V shed 3 bases and J shed 0 bases, with 8 bases lying between them. Germline V gene sequence: CDR1 LNHDA, CDR2 SQIVND (reference sequence). CDR3 sequence (DNA): TGTGCCAGTAGTATTTGGGGCTCTAACTATGGCTACACCTTC. Amino acids: CASSIWGSNYGYTF.